The text below deals with one T cell receptor (beta chain). Time point meaning: pretreatment peripheral blood. Per-patient samples, pretreatment and on-treatment, numbered 1 to 8. The data stem from a study of PD-L1 blockade in urothelial cancer. The V and J ends lost 4 bases and 5 bases, in that order; junction bases with no gene match: 8. The germline CDR1 and CDR2 sequences are SEHNR and FQNEAQ (reference sequence). The CDR3 spans 14 residues. The method was immunoSEQ multiplex PCR; TCRdb's version includes in-frame clones alone and lacks a portion of them. Of roughly 52,000 clones listed, 70% to 80% were seen once; the top ten hold less than 11%.

Material: PBMCs, obtained around atezolizumab (anti-PD-L1) treatment. The source is an older man with urothelial cancer. The chain carries TRBV7-9 and TRBJ2-7; TRBD1 matches 7 bases. The CDR3 DNA follows: TGTGCCAGCAGCTCGACAGGGAAGTTTAACGAGCAGTACTTC. Translated: CASSSTGKFNEQYF.